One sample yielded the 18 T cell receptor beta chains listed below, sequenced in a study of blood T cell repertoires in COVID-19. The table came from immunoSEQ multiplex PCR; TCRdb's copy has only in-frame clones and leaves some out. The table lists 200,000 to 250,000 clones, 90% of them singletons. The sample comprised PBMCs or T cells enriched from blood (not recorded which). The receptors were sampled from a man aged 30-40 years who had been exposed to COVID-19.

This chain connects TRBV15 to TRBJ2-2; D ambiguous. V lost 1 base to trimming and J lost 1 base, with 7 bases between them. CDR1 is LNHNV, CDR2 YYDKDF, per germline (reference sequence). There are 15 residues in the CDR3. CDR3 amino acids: CATSRVTRNTGELFF. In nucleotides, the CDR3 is TGTGCCACCAGCAGAGTTACACGGAACACCGGGGAGCTGTTTTTT.

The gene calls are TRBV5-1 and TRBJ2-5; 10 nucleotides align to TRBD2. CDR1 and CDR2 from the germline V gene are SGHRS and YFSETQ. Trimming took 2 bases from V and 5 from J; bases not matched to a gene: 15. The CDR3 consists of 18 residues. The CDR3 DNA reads TGCGCCAGCAGCTTAGGGGCCCAGCGGGGGGGCCTGGGGGAGACCCAGTACTTC. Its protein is CASSLGAQRGGLGETQYF.

The CDR3 DNA reads TGTGCCAGCAGGGGGGGGATATATGGCTACACCTTC. It codes for CASRGGIYGYTF. J is TRBJ1-2 and V is TRBV6-5, with D perhaps TRBD1 (5 bases). The length of the CDR3 is 12 residues. V was clipped by 6 bases and J by 5 bases, with 10 bases between them. Germline CDR1 is MNHEY and CDR2 is SVGAGI.

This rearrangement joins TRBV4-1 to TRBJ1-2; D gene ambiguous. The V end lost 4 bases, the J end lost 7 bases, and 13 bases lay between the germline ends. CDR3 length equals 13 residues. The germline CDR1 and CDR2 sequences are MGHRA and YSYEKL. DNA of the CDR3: TGCGCCAGCAGCCTCGATCAGGTTCTTGGCTACACCTTC. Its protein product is CASSLDQVLGYTF.

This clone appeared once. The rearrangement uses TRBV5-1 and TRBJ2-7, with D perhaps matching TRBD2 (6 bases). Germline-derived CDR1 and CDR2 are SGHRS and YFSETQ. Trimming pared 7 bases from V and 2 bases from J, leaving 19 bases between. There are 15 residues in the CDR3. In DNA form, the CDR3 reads TGCGCCAGCTCTGATCCCCCATGGGGGGCCTACGAGCAGTACTTC. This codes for CASSDPPWGAYEQYF.

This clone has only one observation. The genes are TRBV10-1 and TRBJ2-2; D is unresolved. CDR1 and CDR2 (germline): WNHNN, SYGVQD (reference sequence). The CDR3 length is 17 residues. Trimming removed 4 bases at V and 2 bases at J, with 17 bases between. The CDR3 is CASSAQSRDTNTGELFF. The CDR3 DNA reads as TGCGCCAGCAGTGCCCAATCGAGAGACACAAACACCGGGGAGCTGTTTTTT.

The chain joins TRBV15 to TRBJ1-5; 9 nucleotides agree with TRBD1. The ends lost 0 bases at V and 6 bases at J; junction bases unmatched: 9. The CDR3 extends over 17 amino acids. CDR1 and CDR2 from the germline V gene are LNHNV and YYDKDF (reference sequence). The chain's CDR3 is CATSRDLGQGRSQPQHF. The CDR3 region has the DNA TGTGCCACCAGCAGAGATCTGGGACAGGGACGGAGTCAGCCCCAGCATTTT.

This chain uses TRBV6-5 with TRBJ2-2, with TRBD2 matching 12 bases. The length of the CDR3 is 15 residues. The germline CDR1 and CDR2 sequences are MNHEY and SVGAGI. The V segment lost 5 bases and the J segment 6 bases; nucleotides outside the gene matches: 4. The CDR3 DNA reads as TGTGCCAGCAGTCCTAGCGGGGGGGCCGCCGGGGAGCTGTTTTTT. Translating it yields CASSPSGGAAGELFF.

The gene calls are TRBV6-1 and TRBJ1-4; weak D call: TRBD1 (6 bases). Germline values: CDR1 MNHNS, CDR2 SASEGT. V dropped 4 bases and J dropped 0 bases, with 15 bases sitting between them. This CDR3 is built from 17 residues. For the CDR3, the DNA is TGTGCCAGCAGTGTAGCCAGGGGTTGGGCAACTAATGAAAAACTGTTTTTT. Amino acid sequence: CASSVARGWATNEKLFF.

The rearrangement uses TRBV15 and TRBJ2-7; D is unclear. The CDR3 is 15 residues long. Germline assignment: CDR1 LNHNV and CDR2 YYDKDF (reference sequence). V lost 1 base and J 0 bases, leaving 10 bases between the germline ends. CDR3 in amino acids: CATSRGLSNSYEQYF. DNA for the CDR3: TGTGCCACCAGCAGAGGACTTTCAAACTCCTACGAGCAGTACTTC.

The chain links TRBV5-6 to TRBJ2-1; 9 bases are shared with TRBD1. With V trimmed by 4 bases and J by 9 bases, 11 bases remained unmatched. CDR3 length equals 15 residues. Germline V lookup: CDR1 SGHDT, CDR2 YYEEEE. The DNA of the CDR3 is TGTGCCAGCAGCCCTGGGACAGGGCGCAGTGGTGAGCAGTTCTTC. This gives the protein CASSPGTGRSGEQFF.

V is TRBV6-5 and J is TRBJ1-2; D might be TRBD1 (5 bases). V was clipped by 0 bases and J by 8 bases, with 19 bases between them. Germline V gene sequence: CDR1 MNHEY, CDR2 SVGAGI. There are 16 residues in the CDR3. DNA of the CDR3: TGTGCCAGCAGTTACTCTTTTGATCGGCAGGGCGGCGGCTACACCTTC. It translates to CASSYSFDRQGGGYTF.

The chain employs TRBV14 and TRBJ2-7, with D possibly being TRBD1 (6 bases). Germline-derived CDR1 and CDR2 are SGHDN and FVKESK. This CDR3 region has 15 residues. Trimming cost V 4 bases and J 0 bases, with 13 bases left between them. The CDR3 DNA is TGTGCCAGCAGCCGAGGACAGTCGCCCTCCTACGAGCAGTACTTC. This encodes CASSRGQSPSYEQYF. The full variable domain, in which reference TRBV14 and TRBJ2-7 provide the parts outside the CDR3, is EAGVTQFPSHSVIEKGQTVTLRCDPISGHDNLYWYRRVMGKEIKFLLHFVKESKQDESGMPNNRFLAERTGGTYSTLKVQPAELEDSGVYFCASSRGQSPSYEQYFGPGTRLTVT.

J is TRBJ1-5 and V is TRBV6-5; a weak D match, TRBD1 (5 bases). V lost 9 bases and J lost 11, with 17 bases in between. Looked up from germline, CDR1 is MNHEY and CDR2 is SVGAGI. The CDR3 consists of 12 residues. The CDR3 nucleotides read TGTGCCAGGATCAAACCGCGGGGGACCCAGCATTTT. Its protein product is CARIKPRGTQHF.

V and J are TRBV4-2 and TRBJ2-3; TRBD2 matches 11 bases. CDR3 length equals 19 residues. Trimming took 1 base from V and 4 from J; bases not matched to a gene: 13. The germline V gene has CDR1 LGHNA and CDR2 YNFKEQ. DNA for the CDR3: TGTGCCAGCAGCCAAGTTGGTAGCGGGGGGGCCAGGTCCCCAGATACGCAGTATTTT. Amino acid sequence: CASSQVGSGGARSPDTQYF.

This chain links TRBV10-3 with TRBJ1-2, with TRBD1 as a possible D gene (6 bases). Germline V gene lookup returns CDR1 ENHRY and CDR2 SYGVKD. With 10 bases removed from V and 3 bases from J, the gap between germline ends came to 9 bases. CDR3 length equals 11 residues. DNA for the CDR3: TGTGCCACACAGGGTGACTATGGCTACACCTTC. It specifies CATQGDYGYTF.

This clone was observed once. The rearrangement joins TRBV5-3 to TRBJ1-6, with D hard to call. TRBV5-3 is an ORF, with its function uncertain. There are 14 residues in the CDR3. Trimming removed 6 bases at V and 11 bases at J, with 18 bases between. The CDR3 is CARTPLGPEAPLHF. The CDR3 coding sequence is TGTGCCAGAACCCCCCTGGGTCCGGAGGCACCCCTCCACTTT.

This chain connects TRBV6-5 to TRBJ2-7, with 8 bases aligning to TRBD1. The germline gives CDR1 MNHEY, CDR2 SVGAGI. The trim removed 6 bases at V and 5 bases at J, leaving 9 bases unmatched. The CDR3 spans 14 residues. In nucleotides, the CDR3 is TGTGCCAGCAGCCCACAGGGGGGCATCCACGAGCAGTACTTC. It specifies CASSPQGGIHEQYF.